This T cell receptor (beta chain) originates from a study of T cells expressing NK-cell markers. Study findings and constraints: These same clonotypes (in a few donors) also led the CD3+CD56-NKG2C+ fraction.

The CDR3 is 15 amino acids. CDR1 is MRHNA and CDR2 is SNTAGT in the germline V gene. 5'RACE template switching built TCR beta cDNA with unique molecular identifiers. TCRdb re-called the 5' RACE reads and catalogs CDR3 proteins one per entry, DNA excluded. The sample holds about 400,000 distinct CDR3 sequences. Remarks on this clonotype: Its specificity is unknown.

The sequenced sample consisted of blood T cells: a sorted CD56 or NKG2C T cell subset, CD4+ or CD8+ T cells, or bulk PBMC T cells (not recorded which). This receptor was identified in a woman aged 45-60 years in good health. V and J are TRBV6-4 and TRBJ2-2; TCRdb reports TRBD1, a call that lacks DNA to check it against. Here the CDR3 reads CASSPRESNTGELFF.